The subject of this entry is one T cell receptor (beta chain). Antigen specificity is unknown. Trimming left V 0 bases short and J 0 bases short, with 6 bases between. CDR1 GTSNPN and CDR2 SVGIG come from the germline V gene (reference sequence). CDR3 size: 14 residues. Treatment indicated: around 19 received Ad26.COV2.S at low or high dose, single or two shots; about 5 received placebo; per-sample allocation not given. Samples were taken on day 63 after the first vaccine or placebo injection. This sample was included in a study of Ad26.COV2.S vaccination and SARS-CoV-2 variants. Overall study: By the intramuscular route, Ad26.COV2.S was given once, or twice 56 days apart. Study-wide results and caveats: A substantial breadth of spike-specific CD8+ and CD4+ T cell responses after vaccination has been reported. It is possible that the TCR breadth and depth analyses underestimated the total T cell responses.

Libraries were prepared by immunoSEQ multiplex PCR; TCRdb keeps only in-frame clonotypes and omits some of them. The repertoire holds some 480,000 clones, with roughly 89% as singletons. The sequenced sample was peripheral blood, obtained in a trial of Ad26.COV2.S vaccine versus placebo. This sequence joins TRBV30 and TRBJ1-3; no clear D. The receptor comes from a person aged 18 to 65 who received the Ad26.COV2.S COVID-19 vaccine or a placebo. In DNA form, the CDR3 reads TGTGCCTGGAGTGTCAGGAGCTCTGGAAACACCATATATTTT. Translating it yields CAWSVRSSGNTIYF.